One and the same sample provided the 3 T cell receptor beta chains below, sequenced in a study of Graves' ophthalmopathy and Graves' hyperthyroidism. Researchers took RNA transcripts and amplified TCR beta CDR3 regions from them. Following a first-round RT-PCR that used HTBI primers, a second-round multiplex PCR was carried out. From the multiplex PCR reads, TCRdb called clonotypes with MiXCR, one entry per CDR3 protein. The data contain 650,000 to 900,000 distinct CDR3 sequences, 40% of them singletons. Source material: peripheral blood. Source of these receptors: an adult man with Graves' ophthalmopathy.

This clonotype was seen a handful of times. J is TRBJ2-5 and V is TRBV12-3 or TRBV12-4; the D gene is possibly TRBD2 (7 bases). V was pared by 6 bases and J by 5 bases, with 19 bases between. The CDR3 is 15 residues long. CDR3 nucleotides: TGTGCCAGCAGCCACCCTAGGGGGGGCTGGGAGACCCAGTACTTC. Translated, it gives CASSHPRGGWETQYF.

The gene calls are TRBV6-5 and TRBJ2-5, with TRBD2 matching 13 bases. V was pared by 5 bases and J by 5 bases, with 5 bases of the junction left unmatched. The CDR3 has 15 amino acids. The germline V gene has CDR1 MNHEY and CDR2 SVGAGI. DNA of the CDR3: TGTGCCAGCAGTGGACTAGCGGGGGTCGGGGAGACCCAGTACTTC. Protein: CASSGLAGVGETQYF.

There are many counts of this clonotype. This chain connects TRBV7-2 to TRBJ2-7; 8 nucleotides line up with TRBD2. Looked up from germline, CDR1 is SGHTA and CDR2 is FQGNSA. This CDR3 is built from 15 residues. The ends lost 5 bases at V and 2 bases at J; junction bases unmatched: 8. The CDR3 DNA follows: TGTGCCAGCAGCCCGGGACTAGGCAAAACCTACGAGCAGTACTTC. Translating it yields CASSPGLGKTYEQYF. Full variable domain (missing parts from reference TRBV7-2 and TRBJ2-7): GAGVSQSPSNKVTEKGKDVELRCDPISGHTALYWYRQSLGQGLEFLIYFQGNSAPDKSGLPSDRFSAERTGGSVSTLTIQRTQQEDSAVYLCASSPGLGKTYEQYFGPGTRLTVT.